Listed here are 20 T cell receptor beta chains from one sample, sequenced in a study of response to subunit inactivated influenza vaccine. TCRdb used MiXCR to reprocess the RT-PCR reads, holding one entry per CDR3 protein. The sample holds around 580,000 distinct CDR3 sequences, about 15% seen once. Here the sequenced sample was PBMCs from blood, taken roughly 12 days after vaccination. The receptors shown here come from a man in his forties or fifties who received an inactivated influenza vaccine.

This clonotype was counted at least ten times. This chain joins TRBV12-3 or TRBV12-4 and TRBJ2-3; D may be TRBD1 or TRBD2 (5 bases each). Trimming took off 2 bases at V and 1 base at J, with 10 bases between the two ends. The CDR3 contains 15 residues. For the CDR3, the DNA is TGTGCCAGCAGTTTAAGAGGGGCCCGCACAGATACGCAGTATTTT. It yields the protein CASSLRGARTDTQYF.

CDR3 bases: TGCAGTGCTAGAGATACCCCGGGGCAGTACTTC. It codes for CSARDTPGQYF. The genes are TRBV20-1 and TRBJ2-7, with D unresolved. Germline lookup yields CDR1 DFQATT and CDR2 SNEGSKA (reference sequence). This CDR3 is 11 amino acids long. Trimming shortened V by 0 bases and J by 9 bases, and 9 bases separated the two germline ends.

In DNA form, the CDR3 reads TGTGCCAGCAGTTTAATAGCTCAAAGGGGCGTCCTGACTTTC. Translating it yields CASSLIAQRGVLTF. V gene TRBV12-3 or TRBV12-4 combines with J gene TRBJ2-6, with D tentatively TRBD1 (5 bases). V was clipped by 2 bases and J by 12 bases, with 14 bases between them. This CDR3 contains 14 residues.

This clonotype was counted a few times. The junction does not match germline at one end; this may be a read error. The genes are TRBV18 and TRBJ2-3; TRBD2 matches 10 bases. The germline CDR1 and CDR2 sequences are KGHSH and LQKENI. The CDR3 consists of 11 residues. Here the CDR3 reads CASSQLAGLNF. The CDR3, as DNA: TGTGCCAGCTCTCAACTAGCGGGGCTAAATTTT.

This clonotype was found a few times. V gene TRBV11-1 combines with J gene TRBJ2-7; D is unresolved. This CDR3 is built from 11 residues. Germline CDR1 and CDR2: SGHAT and FQDESV (reference sequence). V lost 1 base, J lost 8 bases, and 6 bases lay in between. Here the CDR3 reads CASSLEGQQYF. CDR3 in DNA: TGTGCCAGCAGCTTAGAAGGACAGCAGTACTTC. The full variable domain, completed using reference TRBV11-1 and TRBJ2-7, is EAEVAQSPRYKITEKSQAVAFWCDPISGHATLYWYRQILGQGPELLVQFQDESVVDDSQLPKDRFSAERLKGVDSTLKIQPAELGDSAMYLCASSLEGQQYFGPGTRLTVT.

This clonotype was seen at least ten times. V usage is TRBV21-1 and J usage is TRBJ2-7; the DNA was not used to check the table's D call, TRBD1. TRBV21-1 is deemed a pseudogene. This CDR3 contains 15 residues. CDR3 bases: TGTGCCAGCAGCAATATTGGGACAGGATGTTGCGAGCAGTACTTC. This codes for CASSNIGTGCCEQYF.

This clonotype has only a few counts. J is TRBJ2-2 and V is TRBV5-1; D ambiguous. CDR3 size: 13 residues. CDR1 and CDR2 from the germline V gene are SGHRS and YFSETQ. V lost 4 bases, J lost 6 bases, and 10 bases lay in between. CDR3 loop: CASSRDGPGELFF. The CDR3 bases are TGCGCCAGCAGCCGCGACGGTCCCGGGGAGCTGTTTTTT. The variable domain in full, with the rest retrieved from reference TRBV5-1 and TRBJ2-2, is KAGVTQTPRYLIKTRGQQVTLSCSPISGHRSVSWYQQTPGQGLQFLFEYFSETQRNKGNFPGRFSGRQFSNSRSEMNVSTLELGDSALYLCASSRDGPGELFFGEGSRLTVL.

The V gene is TRBV3-1, the J gene TRBJ2-1, with D possibly called TRBD1 or TRBD2 (5 bases each). CDR3 size: 14 residues. Trimming removed 0 bases from V and 14 bases from J, with 17 bases in between. The germline CDR1 and CDR2 sequences are LGHDT and YNNKEL (reference sequence). The chain's CDR3 is CASSQDVGTAVEFF. Here the CDR3 DNA reads TGTGCCAGCAGCCAAGATGTAGGGACCGCGGTGGAGTTCTTC.

This clonotype showed up just a few times. This rearrangement joins TRBV10-3 to TRBJ2-7, with 8 bases lining up with TRBD1. The CDR3 contains 16 residues. In germline, CDR1 is ENHRY, CDR2 SYGVKD. The trim removed 6 bases at V and 5 bases at J, leaving 15 bases unmatched. CDR3 in amino acids: CAISNGSGDRRNEQYF. The CDR3 DNA reads as TGTGCCATCAGCAACGGAAGTGGGGACAGGAGGAACGAGCAGTACTTC.

In its sample, this clonotype was seen a few times. The genes are TRBV5-1 and TRBJ1-4, with 10 nucleotides matching TRBD1. The CDR3 covers 16 residues. CDR1 is SGHRS and CDR2 is YFSETQ in the germline V gene. The V segment lost 2 bases and the J segment 8 bases; nucleotides outside the gene matches: 9. The CDR3 spells CASSFGQGEVKEKLFF. The CDR3 nucleotides read TGCGCCAGCAGCTTCGGACAGGGGGAGGTTAAAGAAAAACTGTTTTTT. Full variable domain (remainder filled in from reference TRBV5-1 and TRBJ1-4): KAGVTQTPRYLIKTRGQQVTLSCSPISGHRSVSWYQQTPGQGLQFLFEYFSETQRNKGNFPGRFSGRQFSNSRSEMNVSTLELGDSALYLCASSFGQGEVKEKLFFGSGTQLSVL.

This chain links TRBV12-3 or TRBV12-4 with TRBJ2-7; the match to TRBD1 covers 9 bases. The CDR3 has 15 residues. The trim removed 3 bases at V and 4 bases at J, leaving 7 bases unmatched. The CDR3 DNA follows: TGTGCCAGCAGTTTCGGTCGACAGGGGGTTTACGAGCAGTACTTC. Translated, it gives CASSFGRQGVYEQYF.

Only a few counts were recorded for this clonotype. The genes are TRBV11-1 and TRBJ2-2; no firm D call. Germline CDR1 reads SGHAT; CDR2 reads FQDESV (reference sequence). Trimming cost V 0 bases and J 3 bases, with 5 bases left between them. The CDR3 totals 14 residues. CDR3 protein: CASSLAWHTGELFF. For the CDR3, the DNA is TGTGCCAGCAGCTTAGCGTGGCACACCGGGGAGCTGTTTTTT. The full variable domain, rest sourced from reference TRBV11-1 and TRBJ2-2, is EAEVAQSPRYKITEKSQAVAFWCDPISGHATLYWYRQILGQGPELLVQFQDESVVDDSQLPKDRFSAERLKGVDSTLKIQPAELGDSAMYLCASSLAWHTGELFFGEGSRLTVL.

The sample holds a few counts of this clonotype. The V gene is TRBV28, the J gene TRBJ2-5; tentatively, D is TRBD1 (5 bases). This CDR3 spans 14 amino acids. From germline, CDR1 is MDHEN and CDR2 SYDVKM. The V and J ends lost 2 bases and 5 bases respectively, with 12 bases between them. This CDR3 is CASSLTGFGETQYF. DNA for the CDR3: TGTGCCAGCAGTTTAACAGGATTTGGGGAGACCCAGTACTTC.

V usage is TRBV24-1 and J usage is TRBJ2-1; no reliable D call. The germline V and J ends were trimmed by 1 base and 15 bases, with 9 bases remaining between them. Per the germline V gene, CDR1 is KGHDR and CDR2 is SFDVKD. This CDR3 is built from 11 residues. The CDR3, as DNA: TGTGCCACCAGTGATTTCGTAAGGTTGTTCTTC. This translates into CATSDFVRLFF.

The chain has TRBV5-5 and TRBJ2-7; no clear D gene. Looked up from germline, CDR1 is SGHKS and CDR2 is YYEKEE (reference sequence). This CDR3 is 16 amino acids long. V gave up 4 bases and J gave up 1 base, with 18 bases separating them. For the CDR3, the DNA is TGTGCCAGCAGCCCGAACCCGGGTCGAGGTTCCTACGAGCAGTACTTC. It codes for CASSPNPGRGSYEQYF.

In its sample, this clonotype was seen a few times. This chain links TRBV4-1 with TRBJ2-5; TRBD2 matches at 10 bases. Trimming took 1 base from V and 2 from J; bases not matched to a gene: 4. Per germline, CDR1 MGHRA and CDR2 YSYEKL. The CDR3 is 16 residues long. The CDR3 protein is CASSQARTSGQETQYF. The DNA for the CDR3 is TGCGCCAGCAGCCAAGCAAGGACTAGCGGTCAAGAGACCCAGTACTTC.

The CDR3 DNA reads as TGCAGTGCTAGACTTCAGAGGCTGTGGGTAAATGAGCAGTTCTTC. Its protein product is CSARLQRLWVNEQFF. This chain links TRBV20-1 with TRBJ2-1, with D uncertain. Germline CDR1 reads DFQATT; CDR2 reads SNEGSKA (reference sequence). V lost 2 bases and J 7 bases, leaving 18 bases between the germline ends. The CDR3 has 15 amino acids.

The chain recombines TRBV20-1 with TRBJ2-7; weak D call: TRBD1 (6 bases). The V gene lost 3 bases and the J gene lost 2 bases, with 14 bases spanning the gap. The CDR3 length is 14 residues. From germline, CDR1 is DFQATT and CDR2 SNEGSKA (reference sequence). CDR3 loop: CSASRQGSAYEQYF. In nucleotides, the CDR3 is TGCAGTGCTAGCCGTCAGGGGTCGGCCTACGAGCAGTACTTC.

In its sample, this clonotype was seen a few times. The chain carries TRBV12-3 or TRBV12-4 and TRBJ2-3; 13 nucleotides align to TRBD2. Losses at the gene ends were 6 bases for V and 0 bases for J; bases not matched to a gene: 6. The CDR3 is made up of 17 amino acids. CDR3 coding DNA: TGTGCCAGCAGAGCCGGGACTAGCGGGATCAGCACAGATACGCAGTATTTT. Encoded protein: CASRAGTSGISTDTQYF.

The chain joins TRBV5-1 to TRBJ2-1; 7 bases align to TRBD2. Germline CDR1 is SGHRS and CDR2 is YFSETQ. The CDR3 has 14 amino acids. After removal of 4 bases from V and 15 bases from J, the junction contained 16 bases not matched to a gene. The CDR3 reads CASSPGREREATFF. The CDR3 DNA follows: TGCGCCAGCAGCCCTGGGAGGGAGCGGGAAGCGACGTTCTTC.